These 10 T cell receptor beta chains were all obtained from the same sample, sequenced in a study of T cell clones after liver transplantation. The assay was immunoSEQ multiplex PCR, and TCRdb's table has in-frame clones only and misses some. The table shows over 55,000 clones, with around two thirds occurring only once. The specimen comprised CD4+ T cells from blood, sampled at the approximately 16-month timepoint. The receptors stem from a human patient who received a liver transplant. A share of the T cells may be of graft donor origin.

V is TRBV9 and J is TRBJ1-2; D gene ambiguous. V shed 0 bases and J shed 8 bases, with 11 bases lying between them. The CDR3 extends over 13 amino acids. Germline V gene data show CDR1 as SGDLS and CDR2 as YYNGEE. The CDR3 bases are TGTGCCAGCAGCGTAGAAGAATTGGGGGGCTACACCTTC. This gives the protein CASSVEELGGYTF.

The chain has TRBV28 and TRBJ1-2; TRBD1 matches at 7 bases. CDR1 and CDR2 from the germline V gene are MDHEN and SYDVKM. The V gene end was trimmed by 2 bases and the J gene end by 1 base; junction bases not matched to a gene: 4. The CDR3 sequence is 15 residues long. The CDR3 is CASSLLAGGNYGYTF. DNA for the CDR3: TGTGCCAGCAGTTTACTGGCAGGGGGTAACTATGGCTACACCTTC.

J is TRBJ1-3 and V is TRBV18; D remains unclear. The CDR3 length is 14 residues. V was shortened by 2 bases and J by 5 bases, with 10 bases between the two germline ends. Germline V CDR1 and CDR2: KGHSH, LQKENI. This CDR3 reads CASSPNSPRNTIYF. In DNA form, the CDR3 reads TGTGCCAGCTCACCAAACAGTCCCAGAAACACCATATATTTT.

CDR3 bases: TGCGCCAGCAGCCAAGGATTATATTCGGGACAGGGGCTCGAAGAGCAGTACTTC. This translates into CASSQGLYSGQGLEEQYF. This sequence joins TRBV4-1 and TRBJ2-7, with TRBD1 matching 10 bases. This CDR3 is 18 amino acids long. With V trimmed by 1 base and J by 7 bases, 16 bases remained unmatched. The V gene's germline CDR1 is MGHRA and CDR2 YSYEKL.

V is TRBV28 and J is TRBJ1-2, with TRBD1 matching 9 bases. The CDR3 extends over 14 amino acids. Per the germline V gene, CDR1 is MDHEN and CDR2 is SYDVKM. J was trimmed by 2 bases and V by 7 bases; bases with no gene match: 5. CDR3 amino acids: CASIGQGINYGYTF. For the CDR3, the DNA is TGTGCCAGCATAGGACAGGGGATAAACTATGGCTACACCTTC.

J is TRBJ2-5 and V is TRBV7-2; D may be TRBD1 (6 bases). The CDR3 is made up of 16 amino acids. In germline, CDR1 is SGHTA, CDR2 FQGNSA. V was trimmed by 5 bases and J by 5 bases, leaving 21 bases between them. The DNA of the CDR3 is TGTGCCAGCAGCCCTTTAGGGGGAAACCCTCTGGAGACCCAGTACTTC. Its translation: CASSPLGGNPLETQYF.

This clone was seen a handful of times. The chain has TRBV7-9 and TRBJ1-1; D might be TRBD1 (5 bases). With 4 bases removed from V and 1 base from J, the gap between germline ends came to 10 bases. Per germline, CDR1 SEHNR and CDR2 FQNEAQ (reference sequence). This CDR3 has 14 residues. DNA of the CDR3: TGTGCCAGCAGCTCGACCGACAGGAACACTGAAGCTTTCTTT. This translates into CASSSTDRNTEAFF.

The chain is built from TRBV28 and TRBJ1-3; D unresolved. Looked up from germline, CDR1 is MDHEN and CDR2 is SYDVKM. The CDR3 has 15 residues. V lost 6 bases and J lost 1, with 13 bases in between. CDR3 sequence reads: CASSHLGVSGNTIYF. CDR3 DNA sequence: TGTGCCAGCAGCCACCTGGGAGTATCTGGAAACACCATATATTTT.

The chain recombines TRBV5-4 with TRBJ2-2; D is possibly TRBD1 (5 bases). Between the trimmed V and J ends, which lost 0 bases and 1 base, there was a span of 7 bases. CDR1 and CDR2 from the germline V gene are SGHNT and YYREEE (reference sequence). The CDR3 is made up of 15 amino acids. The CDR3 bases are TGTGCCAGCAGCTTGGGCAGGGTGAACACCGGGGAGCTGTTTTTT. Amino acids: CASSLGRVNTGELFF.

The CDR3 is CASSEPGLSYGYTF. CDR3 nucleotides: TGTGCCAGCAGTGAACCGGGGCTGAGCTATGGCTACACCTTC. The chain is built from TRBV6-1 and TRBJ1-2; weak D call: TRBD1 (5 bases). The CDR3 has 14 amino acids. V lost 2 bases and J 4 bases, leaving 11 bases between the germline ends. Germline V gene lookup returns CDR1 MNHNS and CDR2 SASEGT.